Here is one T cell receptor (beta chain) with its context. Its matching antigen is unknown. The authors ran a second PCR of 7 to 11 cycles using a sample-barcoded 5' primer and a J-beta primer mix. A template-switch adaptor containing 12 random nucleotides labeled each cDNA molecule. TCRdb re-called the 5' RACE reads through MiXCR, storing one row per CDR3 protein. The table records over 550,000 distinct CDR3 sequences, approximately 30% of them present only once. This entry comes from a study of blood T cells in healthy people across ages. Whole-study findings and limits: Versus aged donors, long-lived donors had higher diversity and more naive CD4+ cells.

The extraction recovered at least 5 micrograms of total RNA per sample. The CDR3 runs to 16 residues. The ends lost 5 bases at V and 5 bases at J; junction bases unmatched: 12. The germline V gene has CDR1 SGHTA and CDR2 FQGNSA. The specimen was blood. The chain links TRBV7-2 to TRBJ2-3; TRBD1 matches 8 bases. This TCR was recovered from a woman older than 75 in good health. The CDR3 reads CASSPRTGSLGDTQYF. The CDR3 DNA reads TGTGCCAGCAGCCCCAGGACAGGGTCATTAGGAGATACGCAGTATTTT.